This is a list of T cell receptor beta chains from one sample in a study of cytomegalovirus exposure and HLA in healthy donors. Assay used: immunoSEQ multiplex PCR; TCRdb lists only in-frame clones, some missing. Of 130,000 to 150,000 clones listed, roughly four fifths were seen once; the top ten hold 3% to 4%. Sequences were obtained from PBMCs. The receptors originated from a male donor in good health and CMV-seronegative. The CDR3 runs from the conserved cysteine through the conserved F or W. Each record gives: J gene, V gene, CDR3 protein.

>TRBJ2-2|TRBV7-8
CASSLRPGTGYTGELFF
>TRBJ1-1|TRBV7-9
CASTLGEEFRDTEAFF
>TRBJ1-5|TRBV23-1
CASSQLGLGRVWTQHF
>TRBJ2-7|TRBV2
CASSRIVYEQYF
>TRBJ1-2|TRBV7-9
CASSLGDRILHDGYTF
>TRBJ2-4|TRBV13
CASSLGLAGGQAKNIQYF
>TRBJ1-1|TRBV5-6
CASSLDMNTEAFF
>TRBJ2-7|TRBV7-2
CASSLRTSLGEQYF
>TRBJ2-7|TRBV5-1
CASSLVVSSYEQYF
>TRBJ2-1|TRBV6-1
CASFSGTGYNEQFF
>TRBJ1-2|TRBV5-4
CASTLNQQGNYGYTF
>TRBJ2-5|TRBV11-3
CASSLDGRRRPGDLYF
>TRBJ2-2|TRBV5-1
CASSLDLAGRGELFF